This T cell receptor (beta chain) was sequenced for a study of blood T cell repertoires in COVID-19. Across the study: The origin of the acute and convalescent COVID-19 samples was the United States, Italy and Spain. Sources were T cells, B-cell-depleted T cells, or PBMCs; the material itself was cDNA or gDNA.

Repertoires were generated with immunoSEQ multiplex PCR, while TCRdb's copy carries only in-frame clones and drops some. Here the sample spans about 310,000 clones, more than 85% being singletons. The V gene's germline CDR1 is MNHEY and CDR2 SMNVEV (reference sequence). The CDR3 extends over 14 amino acids. V lost 10 bases to trimming and J lost 8 bases, with 20 bases between them. The chain combines TRBV27 with TRBJ1-4, with D possibly being TRBD1 (5 bases). Sequencing used peripheral blood. The clonotype originates from a man between 65 and 79 years old with acute or convalescent COVID-19. CDR3 region: CATTSLTGKEKLFF. The CDR3 DNA follows: TGTGCCACCACCAGCTTAACAGGCAAAGAAAAACTGTTTTTT.